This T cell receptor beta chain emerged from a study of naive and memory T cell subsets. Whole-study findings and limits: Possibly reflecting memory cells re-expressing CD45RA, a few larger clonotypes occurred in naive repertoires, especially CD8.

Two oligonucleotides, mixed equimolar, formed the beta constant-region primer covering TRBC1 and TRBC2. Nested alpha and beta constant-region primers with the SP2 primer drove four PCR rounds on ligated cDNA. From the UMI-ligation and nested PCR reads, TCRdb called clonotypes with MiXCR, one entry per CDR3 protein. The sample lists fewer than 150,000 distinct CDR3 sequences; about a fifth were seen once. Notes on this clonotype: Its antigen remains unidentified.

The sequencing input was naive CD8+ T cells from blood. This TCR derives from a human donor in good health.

The CDR3 loop is CATTTGLSTQYF. CDR3 sequence (DNA): TGTGCCACCACCACGGGACTCAGTACGCAGTATTTT. The V call is TRBV13, the J call TRBJ2-3, with D possibly TRBD2 on 6 matching bases. This CDR3 spans 12 amino acids. Trimming shortened V by 10 bases and J by 8 bases, and 16 bases separated the two germline ends. In germline, CDR1 is PRHDT, CDR2 FYEKMQ (reference sequence).